This TCR beta chain was observed in a study of T cell clones after liver transplantation. At the level of the study: Samples came from ITN030ST, which attempted immunosuppression withdrawal within 2 years of liver transplantation. Without induction therapy, subjects received standard immunosuppression until 12-24 months post-transplant.

Overall study results and limits: Small, mixed patient groups and varying post-transplant times limit these conclusions. Donor-reactive sequences fell more than third party-reactive ones, suggesting partial deletion.

The count of this clone is one. What it binds is unknown. There are 17 residues in the CDR3. The junction had 8 bases not matched to a gene; V was cut back by 1 base and J by 1 base. Germline assignment: CDR1 SGHTA and CDR2 FQGNSA. Using immunoSEQ multiplex PCR, the repertoire was profiled, and TCRdb retains in-frame clones only, with some absent. The sample lists some 110,000 clones; about nine tenths were seen once. The sample consisted of CD4+ T cells from blood, taken 12 months after liver transplant. This receptor was obtained from a human patient who received a liver transplant. Some T cells may have originated in the graft donor. This chain joins TRBV7-2 and TRBJ2-5; 8 bases map to TRBD1. The CDR3 sequence is CASSLGVGQGVQETQYF. DNA of the CDR3: TGTGCCAGCAGCTTAGGAGTTGGACAGGGAGTCCAAGAGACCCAGTACTTC.